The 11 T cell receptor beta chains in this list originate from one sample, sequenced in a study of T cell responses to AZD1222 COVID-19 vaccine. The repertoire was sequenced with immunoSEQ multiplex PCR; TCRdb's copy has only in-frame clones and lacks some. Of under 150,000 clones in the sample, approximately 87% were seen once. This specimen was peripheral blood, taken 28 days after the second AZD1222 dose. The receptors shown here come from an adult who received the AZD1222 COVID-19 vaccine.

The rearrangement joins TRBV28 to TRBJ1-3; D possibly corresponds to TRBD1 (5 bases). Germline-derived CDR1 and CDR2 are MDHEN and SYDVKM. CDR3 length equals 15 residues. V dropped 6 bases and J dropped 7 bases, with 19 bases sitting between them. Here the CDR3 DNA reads TGTGCCAGCAGCCGTAACGGTTCAGGGCGGAACACCATATATTTT. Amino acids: CASSRNGSGRNTIYF.

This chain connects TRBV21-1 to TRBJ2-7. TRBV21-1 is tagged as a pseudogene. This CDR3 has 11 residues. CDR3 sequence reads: CASSKEDEQYV. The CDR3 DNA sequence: TGTGCCAGCAGCAAAGAGGACGAGCAGTACGTC.

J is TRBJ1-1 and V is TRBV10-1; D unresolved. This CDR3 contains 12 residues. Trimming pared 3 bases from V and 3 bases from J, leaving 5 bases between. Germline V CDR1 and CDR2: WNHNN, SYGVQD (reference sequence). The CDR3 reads CASSESDTEAFF. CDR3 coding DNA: TGCGCCAGCAGTGAATCGGACACTGAAGCTTTCTTT.

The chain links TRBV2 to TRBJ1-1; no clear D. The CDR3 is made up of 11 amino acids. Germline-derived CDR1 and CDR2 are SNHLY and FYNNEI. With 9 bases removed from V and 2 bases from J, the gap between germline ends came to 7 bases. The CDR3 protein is CARSGNTEAFF. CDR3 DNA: TGTGCCAGATCGGGTAACACTGAAGCTTTCTTT.

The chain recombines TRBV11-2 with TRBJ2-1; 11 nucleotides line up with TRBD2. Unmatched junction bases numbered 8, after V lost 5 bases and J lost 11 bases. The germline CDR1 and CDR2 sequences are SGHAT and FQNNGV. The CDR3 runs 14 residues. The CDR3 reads CASSEAGTSGKQFF. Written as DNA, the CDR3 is TGTGCCAGCAGCGAAGCTGGGACTAGCGGTAAGCAGTTCTTC. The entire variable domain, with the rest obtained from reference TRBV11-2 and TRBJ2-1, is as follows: EAGVAQSPRYKIIEKRQSVAFWCNPISGHATLYWYQQILGQGPKLLIQFQNNGVVDDSQLPKDRFSAERLKGVDSTLKIQPAKLEDSAVYLCASSEAGTSGKQFFGPGTRLTVL.

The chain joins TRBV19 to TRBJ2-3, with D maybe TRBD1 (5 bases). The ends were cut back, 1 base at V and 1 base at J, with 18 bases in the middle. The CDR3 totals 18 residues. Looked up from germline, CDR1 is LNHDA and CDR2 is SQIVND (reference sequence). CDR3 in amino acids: CASSIAGPDSYRTDTQYF. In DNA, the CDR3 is TGTGCCAGTAGTATAGCTGGACCCGACAGTTACCGCACAGATACGCAGTATTTT.

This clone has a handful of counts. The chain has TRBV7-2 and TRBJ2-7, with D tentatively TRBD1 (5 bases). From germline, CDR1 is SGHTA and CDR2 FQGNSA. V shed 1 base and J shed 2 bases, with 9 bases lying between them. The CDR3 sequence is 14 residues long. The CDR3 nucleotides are TGTGCCAGCAGCTTAGTAACAGGTCCCTACGAGCAGTACTTC. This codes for CASSLVTGPYEQYF. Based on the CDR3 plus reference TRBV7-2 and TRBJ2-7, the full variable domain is GAGVSQSPSNKVTEKGKDVELRCDPISGHTALYWYRQSLGQGLEFLIYFQGNSAPDKSGLPSDRFSAERTGGSVSTLTIQRTQQEDSAVYLCASSLVTGPYEQYFGPGTRLTVT.

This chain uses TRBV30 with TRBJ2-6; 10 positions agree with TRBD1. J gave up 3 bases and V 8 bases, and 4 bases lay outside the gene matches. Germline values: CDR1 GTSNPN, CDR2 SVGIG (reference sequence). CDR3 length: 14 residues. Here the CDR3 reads CARQGANGANVLTF. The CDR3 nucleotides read TGTGCCAGACAGGGGGCGAATGGGGCCAACGTCCTGACTTTC. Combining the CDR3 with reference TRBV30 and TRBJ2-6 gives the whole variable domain SQTIHQWPATLVQPVGSPLSLECTVEGTSNPNLYWYRQAAGRGLQLLFYSVGIGQISSEVPQNLSASRPQDRQFILSSKKLLLSDSGFYLCARQGANGANVLTFGAGSRLTVL.

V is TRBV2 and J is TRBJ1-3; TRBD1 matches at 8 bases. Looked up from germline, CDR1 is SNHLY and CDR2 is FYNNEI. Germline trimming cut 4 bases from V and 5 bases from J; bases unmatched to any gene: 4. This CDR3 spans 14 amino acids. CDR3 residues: CASSGDRLRNTIYF. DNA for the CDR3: TGTGCCAGCAGTGGGGACAGGTTAAGAAACACCATATATTTT. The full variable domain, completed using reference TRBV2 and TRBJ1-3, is EPEVTQTPSHQVTQMGQEVILRCVPISNHLYFYWYRQILGQKVEFLVSFYNNEISEKSEIFDDQFSVERPDGSNFTLKIRSTKLEDSAMYFCASSGDRLRNTIYFGEGSWLTVV.

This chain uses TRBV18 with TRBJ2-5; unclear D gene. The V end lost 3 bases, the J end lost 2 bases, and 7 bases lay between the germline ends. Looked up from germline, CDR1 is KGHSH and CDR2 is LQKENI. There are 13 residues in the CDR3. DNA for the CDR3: TGTGCCAGCTCACCCAATAGTCAAGAGACCCAGTACTTC. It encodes CASSPNSQETQYF.

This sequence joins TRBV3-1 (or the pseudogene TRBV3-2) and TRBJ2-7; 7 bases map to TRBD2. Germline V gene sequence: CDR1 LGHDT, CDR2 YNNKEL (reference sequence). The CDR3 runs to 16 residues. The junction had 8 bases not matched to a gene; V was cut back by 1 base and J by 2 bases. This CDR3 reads CASSQGRSSGTYEQYF. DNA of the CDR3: TGTGCCAGCAGCCAAGGTAGGTCTAGCGGAACCTACGAGCAGTACTTC.